Following are 22 T cell receptor beta chains from one sample sequenced in a study of blood T cell repertoires in COVID-19. Sequenced by immunoSEQ multiplex PCR; TCRdb stores in-frame clones only, minus some. The table records 75,000 to 95,000 clones, roughly nine tenths of them present only once. What was sequenced was peripheral blood. Receptor source: a woman in her fifties or sixties with COVID-19, enrolled during active disease.

The rearrangement joins TRBV7-3 to TRBJ2-5, with D possibly being TRBD1 (6 bases). Germline V gene lookup returns CDR1 SGHTA and CDR2 FQGTGA. Trimming left V 5 bases short and J 9 bases short, with 19 bases between. This CDR3 contains 14 residues. CDR3 sequence (DNA): TGTGCCAGCAGCCCGACAGGCCAGGGGTCGGCCCAGTACTTC. Translating it yields CASSPTGQGSAQYF.

The rearrangement joins TRBV2 to TRBJ2-3; 10 nucleotides align to TRBD2. The V segment lost 2 bases and the J segment 0 bases; nucleotides outside the gene matches: 5. This CDR3 spans 17 amino acids. Germline V gene data show CDR1 as SNHLY and CDR2 as FYNNEI. The CDR3, as DNA: TGTGCCAGCAGTGAACTAGCGGGGGCTTTTAGCACAGATACGCAGTATTTT. It codes for CASSELAGAFSTDTQYF.

The rearrangement uses TRBV5-6 and TRBJ1-2; no firm D call. The CDR3 totals 11 residues. Looked up from germline, CDR1 is SGHDT and CDR2 is YYEEEE. Trimming removed 0 bases from V and 13 bases from J, with 10 bases in between. CDR3 coding DNA: TGTGCCAGCAGCTTGGGCCCGGGATCCACCTTC. Protein product: CASSLGPGSTF.

This clone has just a few counts. This chain uses TRBV23-1 with TRBJ1-6; possible D gene TRBD1, 6 bases. TRBV23-1 belongs to the ORF category, with a function that is uncertain. Between the trimmed V and J ends, which lost 9 bases and 11 bases, there was a span of 14 bases. The CDR3 is 12 residues long. The CDR3 coding sequence is TGCGCCAGACCCCAGGGGAAGACACCCCTCCACTTT. This encodes CARPQGKTPLHF.

The chain joins TRBV9 to TRBJ1-1; D possibly corresponds to TRBD1 (5 bases). V was trimmed by 4 bases and J by 0 bases, leaving 10 bases between them. The germline V gene has CDR1 SGDLS and CDR2 YYNGEE. The CDR3 consists of 14 residues. CDR3 sequence (DNA): TGTGCCAGCAGCCCGGGGGTAATGAACACTGAAGCTTTCTTT. Protein: CASSPGVMNTEAFF.

V is TRBV5-5 and J is TRBJ2-5; weak D call: TRBD2 (6 bases). In germline, CDR1 is SGHKS, CDR2 YYEKEE (reference sequence). Trimming shortened V by 1 base and J by 4 bases, and 11 bases separated the two germline ends. The CDR3 is 14 residues long. CDR3 nucleotide sequence: TGTGCCAGCAGCTTGTGGGCGGGGTCAGAGACCCAGTACTTC. Protein: CASSLWAGSETQYF.

This chain joins TRBV19 and TRBJ1-6; D not certain. The CDR3 extends over 18 amino acids. The germline V gene has CDR1 LNHDA and CDR2 SQIVND (reference sequence). Trimming stripped 2 bases from V and 9 bases from J, with 23 bases between. The CDR3 loop is CASSINPTGEGFRSPLHF. CDR3 nucleotide sequence: TGTGCCAGTAGTATAAACCCGACGGGTGAGGGATTCCGTTCACCCCTCCACTTT.

V usage is TRBV7-8 and J usage is TRBJ2-1, with D hard to call. Germline V CDR1 and CDR2: SGHVS, FQNEAQ. This CDR3 spans 12 amino acids. V was pared by 5 bases and J by 10 bases, with 12 bases between. The CDR3 loop reads CASSGALREQFF. DNA for the CDR3: TGTGCCAGCAGCGGAGCACTCCGCGAGCAGTTCTTC.

This chain links TRBV11-3 with TRBJ2-1; 7 bases line up with TRBD1. CDR3 length: 14 amino acids. The V segment lost 5 bases and the J segment 4 bases; nucleotides outside the gene matches: 5. Germline CDR1 SGHNT, CDR2 YENEEA. CDR3 nucleotides: TGTGCCAGCAGCGGACGGACAGGATACAATGAGCAGTTCTTC. Protein product: CASSGRTGYNEQFF.

This clone was seen a single time. V and J are TRBV18 and TRBJ1-1; the D gene is possibly TRBD1 (6 bases). This CDR3 spans 15 amino acids. Germline V gene data show CDR1 as KGHSH and CDR2 as LQKENI. V lost 3 bases, J lost 5 bases, and 16 bases lay in between. CDR3 in amino acids: CASSPAIQGRTEAFF. The CDR3 nucleotides are TGTGCCAGCTCACCCGCTATACAGGGTAGGACTGAAGCTTTCTTT.

CDR3 sequence reads: CASSLQAGRQGSSAFF. The CDR3 region has the DNA TGTGCCAGCAGCTTACAAGCGGGAAGACAGGGGTCGTCGGCTTTCTTT. The gene calls are TRBV7-2 and TRBJ1-1; 8 nucleotides match TRBD1. This CDR3 spans 16 amino acids. V was pared by 2 bases and J by 11 bases, with 16 bases of the junction left unmatched. Germline CDR1 is SGHTA and CDR2 is FQGNSA.

This chain uses TRBV11-2 with TRBJ1-4; D uncertain. V lost 5 bases, J lost 8 bases, and 12 bases lay in between. The CDR3 is made up of 13 amino acids. Per the germline V gene, CDR1 is SGHAT and CDR2 is FQNNGV. CDR3 sequence (DNA): TGTGCCAGCAGCCCCGATTGGGCCGAAAAACTGTTTTTT. Its translation is CASSPDWAEKLFF.

The V and J genes are TRBV9 and TRBJ2-5; a weak D match, TRBD2 (5 bases). This CDR3 is built from 16 residues. The V gene lost 1 base and the J gene lost 5 bases, with 18 bases spanning the gap. The germline V gene encodes CDR1 SGDLS and CDR2 YYNGEE. The chain's CDR3 is CASSVSWLEGGETQYF. The CDR3 bases are TGTGCCAGCAGCGTAAGTTGGCTCGAAGGCGGGGAGACCCAGTACTTC.

V usage is TRBV11-1 and J usage is TRBJ2-3, with TRBD1 as a possible D gene (6 bases). With 6 bases removed from V and 5 bases from J, the gap between germline ends came to 18 bases. Per the germline V gene, CDR1 is SGHAT and CDR2 is FQDESV (reference sequence). The CDR3 runs to 15 residues. The CDR3 is CASSKGGLGGDTQYF. The CDR3 DNA sequence: TGTGCCAGCAGTAAAGGCGGGCTAGGGGGAGATACGCAGTATTTT.

The CDR3 DNA reads TGTGCCAGCAGCTCCCCCCGGGACAGGGGGTACGGTGAGCAGTTCTTC. Amino acid sequence: CASSSPRDRGYGEQFF. The chain employs TRBV11-2 and TRBJ2-1; TRBD1 matches 11 bases. Per germline, CDR1 SGHAT and CDR2 FQNNGV. The CDR3 runs 16 residues. The J segment lost 9 bases and the V segment lost 4 bases, leaving 11 bases of the junction unmatched.

This clone was seen at least ten times. The gene calls are TRBV7-3 and TRBJ2-7; D perhaps matches TRBD2 (6 bases). V was trimmed by 1 base and J by 5 bases, leaving 12 bases between them. The CDR3 spans 14 residues. CDR1 SGHTA and CDR2 FQGTGA come from the germline V gene. The CDR3 is CASSLKGLGDEQYF. The CDR3 DNA reads TGTGCCAGCAGCTTAAAGGGACTCGGGGACGAGCAGTACTTC.

The genes are TRBV6-6 and TRBJ2-2; the D is unclear. This CDR3 is built from 13 residues. The germline gives CDR1 MNHNY, CDR2 SVGAGI (reference sequence). V lost 5 bases to trimming and J lost 1 base, with 5 bases between them. In DNA form, the CDR3 reads TGTGCCAGCAGTCCGCGGAACACCGGGGAGCTGTTTTTT. It encodes CASSPRNTGELFF.

V is TRBV29-1 and J is TRBJ1-2; 8 nucleotides match TRBD1. CDR1 is SQVTM, CDR2 ANQGSEA, per germline. V gave up 6 bases and J gave up 8 bases; unmatched junction bases: 11. The CDR3 is made up of 13 amino acids. CDR3 loop: CSVETDRGVGYTF. CDR3 DNA sequence: TGCAGCGTCGAAACCGACAGGGGTGTAGGCTACACCTTC.

The rearrangement uses TRBV4-1 and TRBJ2-1; maybe TRBD1 (6 bases). The germline CDR1 and CDR2 sequences are MGHRA and YSYEKL. The CDR3 is 14 amino acids. V was trimmed by 5 bases and J by 5 bases, leaving 13 bases between them. This chain's CDR3 is CASSARGQDNEQFF. The CDR3 nucleotides read TGCGCCAGCAGCGCCAGGGGTCAGGACAATGAGCAGTTCTTC.

This clone was seen more than once but under ten times. The chain couples TRBV19 to TRBJ1-1; 7 bases line up with TRBD1. The CDR3 extends over 13 amino acids. The germline V gene has CDR1 LNHDA and CDR2 SQIVND (reference sequence). V lost 9 bases to trimming and J lost 7 bases; unmatched junction nucleotides: 11. The CDR3 spells CASQRTGGREAFF. CDR3 DNA sequence: TGTGCCAGCCAAAGGACAGGCGGACGTGAAGCTTTCTTT. Variable domain in full (rest from reference TRBV19 and TRBJ1-1): DGGITQSPKYLFRKEGQNVTLSCEQNLNHDAMYWYRQDPGQGLRLIYYSQIVNDFQKGDIAEGYSVSREKKESFPLTVTSAQKNPTAFYLCASQRTGGREAFFGQGTRLTVV.

The V call is TRBV12-3 or TRBV12-4, the J call TRBJ2-7; D might be TRBD2 (6 bases). There are 13 residues in the CDR3. The V end was cut by 6 bases, the J end by 6 bases, with 15 bases between. The CDR3, as DNA: TGTGCCAGCAGGACCACGGGACTCTCCGAGCAGTACTTC. Translation gives CASRTTGLSEQYF.

This clone was recorded once. The rearrangement links TRBV11-2 to TRBJ2-2, with D unresolved. Germline assignment: CDR1 SGHAT and CDR2 FQNNGV. The V end lost 5 bases, the J end lost 1 base, and 8 bases lay between the germline ends. This CDR3 is 14 amino acids long. The CDR3 region is CASSQQMNTGELFF. CDR3 in DNA: TGTGCCAGCAGCCAACAGATGAACACCGGGGAGCTGTTTTTT.